The clone carrying this T cell receptor (beta chain) was counted a few times. Its antigen remains unknown. The sample originates from a study of T-cell reconstitution after alpha-beta-depleted transplantation in children. The CDR3 covers 17 residues. Trimming left V 0 bases short and J 3 bases short, with 18 bases between. Germline V gene sequence: CDR1 SGDLS, CDR2 YYNGEE. Preparing the TCRbeta library involved the use of unique molecular identifiers. MiXCR was run by TCRdb on the PCR reads, yielding one entry per CDR3 protein. This table holds a few hundred thousand distinct CDR3 sequences, 10% to 15% found once. Study-wide results and limits: Alpha-beta T cells present about two months after transplant were reported to originate from several hundred expanded graft clones. In some patients, recipient T cells and intrathymic progenitors surviving conditioning explained high day-60 diversity.

The receptor was derived from a male patient under 18 who had a stem cell transplant for acute myeloid leukemia, so the T cells may come from the graft donor. The sample here was PBMCs, mostly from graft donor cells, taken 360 days after TCRalphabeta/CD19-depleted stem cell transplant. The chain couples TRBV9 to TRBJ1-1; maybe TRBD1 (6 bases). The CDR3 sequence: CASSVGATGIGDTEAFF. In nucleotides, the CDR3 is TGTGCCAGCAGCGTAGGGGCGACAGGAATCGGGGACACTGAAGCTTTCTTT.